The entry that follows covers one T cell receptor beta chain sequence. This sample was included in a study of blood T cell repertoires in COVID-19. Study information: PBMCs, B-cell-depleted T cells, or T cells provided the cDNA or gDNA that made up the material.

The method was immunoSEQ multiplex PCR; TCRdb's version includes in-frame clones alone and lacks a portion of them. The sample consists of about 120,000 clones, 81% of them appearing once. V lost 0 bases and J lost 0, with 3 bases in between. There are 15 residues in the CDR3. Per the germline V gene, CDR1 is MNHEY and CDR2 is SMNVEV (reference sequence). This receptor was obtained from a human donor in a cohort sampled during active COVID-19. The rearrangement joins TRBV27 to TRBJ2-6; D ambiguous. The material sequenced was peripheral blood. The CDR3 protein is CASSLSYSGANVLTF. CDR3 nucleotides: TGTGCCAGCAGTTTATCCTACTCTGGGGCCAACGTCCTGACTTTC.